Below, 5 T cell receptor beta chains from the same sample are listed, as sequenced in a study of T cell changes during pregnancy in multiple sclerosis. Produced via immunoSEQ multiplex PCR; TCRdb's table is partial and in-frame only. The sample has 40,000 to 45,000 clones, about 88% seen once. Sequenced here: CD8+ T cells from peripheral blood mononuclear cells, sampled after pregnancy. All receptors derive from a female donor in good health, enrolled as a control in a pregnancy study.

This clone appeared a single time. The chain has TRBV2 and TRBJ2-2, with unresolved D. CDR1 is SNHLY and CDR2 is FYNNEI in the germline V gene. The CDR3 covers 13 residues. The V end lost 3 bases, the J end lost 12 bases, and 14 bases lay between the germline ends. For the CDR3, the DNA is TGTGCCAGCAGTGACACGGTTTTAACCAAGCTGTTTTTT. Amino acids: CASSDTVLTKLFF. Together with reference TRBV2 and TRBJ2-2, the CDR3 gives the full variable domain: EPEVTQTPSHQVTQMGQEVILRCVPISNHLYFYWYRQILGQKVEFLVSFYNNEISEKSEIFDDQFSVERPDGSNFTLKIRSTKLEDSAMYFCASSDTVLTKLFFGEGSRLTVL.

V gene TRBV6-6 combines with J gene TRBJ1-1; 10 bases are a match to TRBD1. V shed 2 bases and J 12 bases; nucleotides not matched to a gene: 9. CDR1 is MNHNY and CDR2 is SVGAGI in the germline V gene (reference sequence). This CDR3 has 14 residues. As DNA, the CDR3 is TGTGCCAGCAGTTACCCTTCCCGGGACAGGGGAACTTTCTTT. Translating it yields CASSYPSRDRGTFF.

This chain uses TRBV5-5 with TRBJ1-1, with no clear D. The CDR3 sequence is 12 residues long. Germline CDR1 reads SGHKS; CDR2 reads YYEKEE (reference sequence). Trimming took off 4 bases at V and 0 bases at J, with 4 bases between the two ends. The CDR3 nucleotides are TGTGCCAGCAGCCTAATGAACACTGAAGCTTTCTTT. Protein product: CASSLMNTEAFF. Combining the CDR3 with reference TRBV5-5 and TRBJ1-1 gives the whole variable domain DAGVTQSPTHLIKTRGQQVTLRCSPISGHKSVSWYQQVLGQGPQFIFQYYEKEERGRGNFPDRFSARQFPNYSSELNVNALLLGDSALYLCASSLMNTEAFFGQGTRLTVV.

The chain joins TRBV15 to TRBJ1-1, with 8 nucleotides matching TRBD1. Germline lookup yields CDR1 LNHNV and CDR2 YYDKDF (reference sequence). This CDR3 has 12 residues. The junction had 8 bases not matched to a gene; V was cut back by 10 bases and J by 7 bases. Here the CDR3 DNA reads TGTGCCATTAGGGACAGGCCGCTTGAAGCTTTCTTT. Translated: CAIRDRPLEAFF.

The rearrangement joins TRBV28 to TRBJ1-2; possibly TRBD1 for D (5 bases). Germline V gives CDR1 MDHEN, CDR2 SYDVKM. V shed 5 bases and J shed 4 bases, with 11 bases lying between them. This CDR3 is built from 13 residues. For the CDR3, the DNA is TGTGCCAGCAGTCCCGGGACTTCCTATGGCTACACCTTC. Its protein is CASSPGTSYGYTF.